This T cell receptor beta chain was observed in a study of a mutant IDH1 vaccine in newly diagnosed glioma. The time point was: week 23, last vaccination. Topical imiquimod accompanied each vaccine dose, which consisted of 300 ug of mutant IDH1 20-mer peptide. The CDR3 is 16 amino acids. Germline assignment: CDR1 MDHEN and CDR2 SYDVKM. Germline trimming cut 8 bases from V and 0 bases from J; bases unmatched to any gene: 10. General study results and limits: Across multiple MHC alleles, 80% to 95% of patients had vaccine-induced responses.

Regarding this clone: The antigen is unknown.

The repertoire was sequenced with immunoSEQ multiplex PCR; TCRdb's copy has only in-frame clones and lacks some. The repertoire consists of about 82,000 clones, with about 82% occurring once and the leading ten covering roughly 2%. The sequencing here drew on PBMCs, taken from a glioma patient whose treatment included an IDH1 peptide vaccine. The TCR sequence derives from a man between 25 and 39 years old with glioma. Some clones in this sample may be carry-over from other donors' samples. The chain is built from TRBV28 and TRBJ1-5; 7 nucleotides align to TRBD1. The CDR3 bases are TGTGCCAGCGCGGTCCCCGACAGGGATAGCAATCAGCCCCAGCATTTT. It is translated as CASAVPDRDSNQPQHF. Full variable domain (outside the CDR3, taken from reference TRBV28 and TRBJ1-5): DVKVTQSSRYLVKRTGEKVFLECVQDMDHENMFWYRQDPGLGLRLIYFSYDVKMKEKGDIPEGYSVSREKKERFSLILESASTNQTSMYLCASAVPDRDSNQPQHFGDGTRLSIL.